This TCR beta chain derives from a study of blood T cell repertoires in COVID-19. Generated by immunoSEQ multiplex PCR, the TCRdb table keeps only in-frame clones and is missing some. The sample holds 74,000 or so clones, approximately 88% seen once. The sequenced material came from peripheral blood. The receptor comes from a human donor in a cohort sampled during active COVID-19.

The CDR3 nucleotides are TGTGCCGTGGCCGGGACAGGGGGTCCCTACGAGCAGTACTTC. It translates to CAVAGTGGPYEQYF. The chain carries TRBV6-5 and TRBJ2-7, with 11 nucleotides matching TRBD1. The J segment lost 2 bases and the V segment lost 11 bases, leaving 8 bases of the junction unmatched. CDR1 MNHEY and CDR2 SVGAGI come from the germline V gene. The CDR3 runs to 14 residues.